This record covers a single T cell receptor beta chain. Its antigen is unknown. Germline loops: CDR1 ENHRY, CDR2 SYGVKD. The CDR3 runs 14 residues. Samples each yielded cDNA through eight separate reactions. UMIs incorporating a 6-nucleotide sample barcode were appended by means of template switching. With the 5' RACE reads reprocessed, TCRdb shows one record per CDR3 protein and no DNA. Seen in this sample are some 190,000 distinct CDR3 sequences; the ten most common clones hold roughly 7.5%. The data were taken from a study of monozygotic twins with inflammatory bowel disease. Broader study findings: For repertoire similarity, concordant twins did not differ from discordant twins, possibly because power was limited.

This chain connects TRBV10-3 to TRBJ2-7; TCRdb's assignment of TRBD1 cannot be checked, as there is no DNA. The origin of this receptor is a human donor with ulcerative colitis or Crohn's disease, or a healthy co-twin of an affected twin (not recorded which). Input material: blood. The chain's CDR3 is CAISVGTGTYEQYF.